What follows are 9 T cell receptor beta chains derived from one specimen sequenced in a study of CD8 T cells in ankylosing spondylitis. Study outcomes and limitations: A TCR beta motif of 8 or 9 highly homologous variants appeared characteristic of ankylosing spondylitis blood.

Using its own MiXCR run on the 5' RACE reads, TCRdb lists one record per CDR3 protein. The sample has more than 500,000 distinct CDR3 sequences; under 5.5% are singletons. These receptors are not linked to any known antigen. The sample was blood, either unsorted or a sorted T cell fraction (not recorded which). Every receptor here comes from a male donor with ankylosing spondylitis.

This rearrangement joins TRBV5-1 to TRBJ2-6; D ambiguous. V dropped 4 bases and J dropped 5 bases, with 10 bases sitting between them. The CDR3 is made up of 14 amino acids. Germline loops: CDR1 SGHRS, CDR2 YFSETQ. The CDR3 protein is CASSPFHRANVLTF. Here the CDR3 DNA reads TGCGCCAGCAGCCCGTTCCACAGGGCCAACGTCCTGACTTTC.

This clonotype was found many times. This rearrangement joins TRBV7-9 to TRBJ2-5, with TRBD2 identical over 14 bases. The CDR3 runs 17 residues. CDR1 and CDR2 from the germline V gene are SEHNR and FQNEAQ (reference sequence). V lost 5 bases to trimming and J lost 1 base; unmatched junction nucleotides: 6. The DNA for the CDR3 is TGTGCCAGCAGCCTAGGGACTAGCGGGGGCTTCCAAGAGACCCAGTACTTC. Encoded protein: CASSLGTSGGFQETQYF.

This clonotype was counted ten times or more. The V call is TRBV20-1, the J call TRBJ2-7; a possible D gene is TRBD1 (5 bases). Trimming removed 4 bases from V and 0 bases from J, with 13 bases in between. The CDR3 is 14 residues long. From germline, CDR1 is DFQATT and CDR2 SNEGSKA (reference sequence). The CDR3 DNA is TGCAGTGCTATCAGACAGCGCTACTCCTACGAGCAGTACTTC. Translation gives CSAIRQRYSYEQYF.

This clonotype was detected a few times. V gene TRBV7-2 combines with J gene TRBJ2-7, with D perhaps being TRBD1 or TRBD2 (6 bases each). V lost 5 bases to trimming and J lost 3 bases, with 14 bases between them. This CDR3 has 14 residues. The V gene's germline CDR1 is SGHTA and CDR2 FQGNSA. CDR3 nucleotide sequence: TGTGCCAGCAGCCCAAGGGGGGTCCTCTACGAGCAGTACTTC. It translates to CASSPRGVLYEQYF.

The sample holds many counts of this clonotype. The CDR3 region has the DNA TGCGCCAGCAGTGAACAGCGGGAGATTGTTGAGCAGTTCTTC. Residues: CASSEQREIVEQFF. The chain joins TRBV10-2 to TRBJ2-1, with 8 bases that match TRBD2. V was pared by 3 bases and J by 9 bases, with 7 bases of the junction left unmatched. The CDR3 runs 14 residues. CDR1 WSHSY and CDR2 SAAADI come from the germline V gene.

This chain links TRBV6-1 with TRBJ2-6, with 7 bases identical to TRBD1. Germline V gene sequence: CDR1 MNHNS, CDR2 SASEGT. Germline trimming cut 4 bases from V and 4 bases from J; bases unmatched to any gene: 10. The CDR3 extends over 17 amino acids. The CDR3 DNA reads as TGTGCCAGCAGTGGGGGACAGAGAGGCAGAGGGGCCAACGTCCTGACTTTC. Its protein product is CASSGGQRGRGANVLTF.

V gene TRBV20-1 combines with J gene TRBJ2-1; D is possibly TRBD2 (5 bases). Germline CDR1 is DFQATT and CDR2 is SNEGSKA (reference sequence). V lost 2 bases and J lost 9, with 14 bases in between. CDR3 length: 13 residues. CDR3 DNA sequence: TGCAGTGCTAGACTTCCCCCGGCGGGTGAGCAGTTCTTC. This translates into CSARLPPAGEQFF.

This clonotype was picked up many times. This chain joins TRBV7-2 and TRBJ2-7; possibly TRBD2 for D (5 bases). The length of the CDR3 is 14 residues. Germline CDR1 SGHTA, CDR2 FQGNSA. V gave up 4 bases and J gave up 3 bases, with 13 bases separating them. CDR3 residues: CASSSLWAGYEQYF. CDR3 sequence (DNA): TGTGCCAGCAGCTCGCTCTGGGCGGGCTACGAGCAGTACTTC.

The gene calls are TRBV20-1 and TRBJ2-4; TRBD1 might be the D (6 bases). Trimming removed 2 bases from V and 8 bases from J, with 13 bases in between. This CDR3 is built from 13 residues. Germline CDR1 DFQATT, CDR2 SNEGSKA (reference sequence). CDR3 in DNA: TGCAGTGCTAGAACAGGGAATGGGGACATTCAGTACTTC. Its protein product is CSARTGNGDIQYF.